This T cell receptor (beta chain) was retrieved from a study of cytomegalovirus exposure and HLA in healthy donors. Study-wide results and limits: Listed as cytomegalovirus-associated were over 150 TCR beta chains. Subsequent analysis found a tendency for first-cohort TCR clusters to co-occur within the 90 to 150 validation repertoires. The authors confirmed in vitro that three CMV-associated chains were specific for CMV antigens.

These donors were members of the roughly 120-subject validation cohort, a group separate from the approximately 700-subject first cohort. In the case of this clone: Its antigen is undetermined.

The ends lost 5 bases at V and 11 bases at J; junction bases unmatched: 8. The CDR3 sequence is 14 residues long. Germline V CDR1 and CDR2: MDHEN, SYDVKM. Clones were read by immunoSEQ multiplex PCR, and TCRdb kept only the in-frame ones, dropping some. The table lists roughly 250,000 clones, more than 75% of them singletons. The J gene is TRBJ2-6, the V gene TRBV28; 8 bases are shared with TRBD1. The sequence derives from a man in his late teens or twenties in good health and CMV-seronegative. Sequencing was done on a sample of PBMCs. CDR3 nucleotides: TGTGCCAGCAGTCCAGGGGGCGAGGATCACGTCCTGACTTTC. This gives the protein CASSPGGEDHVLTF.